This T cell receptor (beta chain) derives from a study of CD8 T cells in ankylosing spondylitis. The study's findings and limits: Roughly 8 highly homologous variants made up a TCR beta motif that seemed to typify ankylosing spondylitis blood.

About this clonotype itself: Antigen specificity is unknown.

The germline gives CDR1 ENHRY, CDR2 SYGVKD. The CDR3 extends over 14 amino acids. Trimming stripped 3 bases from V and 2 bases from J, with 11 bases between. TCRdb reprocessed the 5' RACE reads via MiXCR and lists one record per CDR3 protein. The sample has 450,000 to 550,000 distinct CDR3 sequences, approximately 5% seen once. This chain links TRBV10-3 with TRBJ2-7; TRBD2 is a possible D gene (7 bases). Source material: blood, either unsorted or a sorted T cell fraction (not recorded which). The receptor comes from a male donor with ankylosing spondylitis. CDR3 sequence: CAISEEGGAYEQYF. Written as DNA, the CDR3 is TGTGCCATCAGTGAAGAGGGGGGGGCCTACGAGCAGTACTTC.